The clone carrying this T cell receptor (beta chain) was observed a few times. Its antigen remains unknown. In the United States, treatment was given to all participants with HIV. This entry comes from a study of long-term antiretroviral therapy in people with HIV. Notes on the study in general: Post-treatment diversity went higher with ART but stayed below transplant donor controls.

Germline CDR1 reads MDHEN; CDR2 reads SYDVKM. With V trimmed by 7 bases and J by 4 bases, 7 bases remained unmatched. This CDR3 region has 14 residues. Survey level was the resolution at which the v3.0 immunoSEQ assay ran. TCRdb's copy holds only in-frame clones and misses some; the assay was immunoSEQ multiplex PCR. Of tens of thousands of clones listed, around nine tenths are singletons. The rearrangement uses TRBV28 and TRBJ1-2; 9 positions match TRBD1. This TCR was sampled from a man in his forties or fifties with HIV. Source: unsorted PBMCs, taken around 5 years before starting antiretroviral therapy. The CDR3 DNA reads TGTGCCAGCATTCCGACAGGGGGTTTCTATGGCTACACCTTC. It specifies CASIPTGGFYGYTF.